This is a list of T cell receptor beta chains from one sample in a study of shared clonotypes between healthy human individuals. The protocol was immunoSEQ multiplex PCR, while the TCRdb copy is restricted to in-frame clones and leaves out a portion. The data contain some 2,500,000 clones, 93% of them singletons. Sequencing was done on a sample of naive CD4+ T cells from PBMCs. Source of these receptors: a man between 18 and 35 years old in good health. Some clones in this sample may be carry-over from other donors' samples. Each CDR3 is given with its conserved first and last residue. For some rows the clone size is stated as once, few or many, or as a class when expanded; others skip it.

v_call	clone_size	j_call	cdr3_aa
TRBV19	.	TRBJ1-1	CASTTRPRGPNTEAFF
TRBV28	.	TRBJ2-1	CASSPYNEQFF
TRBV9	.	TRBJ2-3	CASSPKTSLSTDTQYF
TRBV30	.	TRBJ1-4	CAGSLRDRGMGVVFF
TRBV5-1	.	TRBJ2-7	CASSPGVAIIYEQYF
TRBV18	.	TRBJ2-5	CASSPEQGKVETQYF
TRBV9	.	TRBJ2-7	CASYNSGTAYEQYF
TRBV15	.	TRBJ1-2	CATSRGLLGNYGYTF
TRBV5-1	.	TRBJ2-2	CASRSGNTGELFF
TRBV30	.	TRBJ2-3	CAWSRGLAGVRDTQYF
TRBV5-8	.	TRBJ2-5	CASSRQGAETQYF
TRBV28	few	TRBJ1-5	CASGRPHSNQPQHF
TRBV5-1	.	TRBJ2-1	CASSSTVDSYNEQFF
TRBV4-3	once	TRBJ2-3	CASSQDRGAGRGTDTQYF
TRBV6-5	once	TRBJ2-7	CAGDVGGKCYEQYF
TRBV5-1	.	TRBJ1-2	CASSSFGGGNGYTF
TRBV4-2	.	TRBJ1-5	CASSQDGSGDQPQHF
TRBV30	.	TRBJ2-1	CAWSVSGRSYNEQFF
TRBV7-6	.	TRBJ2-5	CASKGQIHRETQYF
TRBV6-6	.	TRBJ2-1	CASSPPMDRYNEQFF
TRBV19	.	TRBJ2-1	CASSIVRSGSGVVTDEQFF
TRBV27	.	TRBJ2-3	CASKLFLAVPDTQYF